This T cell receptor beta chain comes out of a study of beta chain features in type 1 diabetes. CD4+ naive, central memory, regulatory and stem cell-like memory cells were sorted via CD45RO/CCR7/CD25/CD127/CD95/CD27. Purity of each sorted population was above 98%. The entirety of the isolated RNA underwent reverse transcription, so expressed TCRB transcripts were sequenced. TCRdb's copy holds only in-frame clones and misses some; the assay was immunoSEQ multiplex PCR. Of approximately 400,000 clones in the sample, more than 13% were seen once. CDR1 is LNHDA, CDR2 SQIVND, per germline (reference sequence). The CDR3 loop spans 14 amino acids. J gave up 6 bases and V 7 bases, and 11 bases lay outside the gene matches. Of note for this clone: Its antigen is unknown.

Study-wide points: The naive, central memory and Treg TCRB repertoires looked more alike in patients than they did in healthy donors. Using cDNA template may skew counts toward highly expressing activated cells.

Material: naive CD4+ T cells from blood. The TCR was taken from a woman aged 18 to 35 in good health. The chain joins TRBV19 to TRBJ2-7; 8 nucleotides agree with TRBD1. This CDR3 reads CASTNLDRAGEQYF. The DNA for the CDR3 is TGTGCCAGTACCAATCTGGACAGGGCAGGCGAGCAGTACTTC. The full variable domain, its missing parts supplied by reference TRBV19 and TRBJ2-7, is DGGITQSPKYLFRKEGQNVTLSCEQNLNHDAMYWYRQDPGQGLRLIYYSQIVNDFQKGDIAEGYSVSREKKESFPLTVTSAQKNPTAFYLCASTNLDRAGEQYFGPGTRLTVT.